This T cell receptor (beta chain) derives from a study of tumor and adjacent non-tumor tissue in lung cancer. The template was RNA from unsorted bulk tissue. More than 3 cm separated this lung sample from the edge of the tumor. Within the sample, this clonotype is medium-sized. Three rounds of nested PCR, following a modified ARM-PCR protocol, produced the TCRbeta library. TCRdb independently ran MiXCR on the multiplex PCR reads; one entry per CDR3 protein. The table lists around 75,000 distinct CDR3 sequences, nearly 70% of them singletons. The CDR3 spans 17 residues. CDR1 SGHAT and CDR2 FQDESV come from the germline V gene (reference sequence). Losses at the gene ends were 5 bases for V and 4 bases for J; bases not matched to a gene: 15.

The sequencing input was distant non-tumor lung tissue. The chain uses TRBV11-1 and TRBJ1-1; 8 nucleotides align to TRBD1. The sequence came from a woman between 50 and 59 years old with non-small cell lung cancer. CDR3 coding DNA: TGTGCCAGCAGCAGAATAGGTGGACAGGGAGTCGGCACTGAAGCTTTCTTT. It yields the protein CASSRIGGQGVGTEAFF.